This is a list of T cell receptor beta chains from one sample in a study of cytomegalovirus exposure and HLA in healthy donors. Profiling relied on immunoSEQ multiplex PCR, and the TCRdb table lists in-frame clones only, not all of them. The repertoire holds a few hundred thousand clones, with roughly 85% as singletons. The sequencing sample was made of PBMCs. These receptors all come from a woman under 30 in good health and CMV-seronegative. Each CDR3 is given without its conserved first and last residue.

v_call cdr3_aa
TRBV2 ASRTWTDSYEQY
TRBV19 ASSIFGTGNQPQH
TRBV7-9 ASSLFGQGSHNEQF
TRBV28 ASSAPLAGGREQY
TRBV13 ATVSPGHYGYT
TRBV10-3 AISPGGLTEAF
TRBV7-9 ASSHSYEQY
TRBV27 ASSLSLVAYEQY
TRBV29-1 SVPAAHLNYGYT
TRBV7-9 ASSSDRLSYGYT
TRBV4-2 ASSSRDGGGLYEQY
TRBV2 ASRAGTVYGYT
TRBV6-1 ASREGGYSKNIQY
TRBV9 ASSVETGNTIY
TRBV4-1 ASSQLGLAGSNEQF
TRBV2 ASSELGDRVYNEQF
TRBV27 ASSLGTSSDTQY
TRBV28 ASSFLTRGSNQPQH
TRBV2 ASSGVPTFYEQY
TRBV28 ASSRGDSYEQY
TRBV7-9 ASRDWGQPATDTQY
TRBV9 ASSGRGGSGYT
TRBV7-9 ASSSVLAEYNEQF
TRBV20-1 SAVQGSEAF
TRBV29-1 SVEKTSSYNEQF
TRBV27 ASRPELPNTEAF
TRBV11-1 ASSFFGTVLSRSSYEQY